The sample holds a few counts of the clone carrying this TCR beta chain. The data stem from a study of T cell responses to AZD1222 COVID-19 vaccine. After removal of 4 bases from V and 5 bases from J, the junction contained 11 bases not matched to a gene. Per the germline V gene, CDR1 is MNHNY and CDR2 is SVGAGI (reference sequence). This CDR3 spans 16 amino acids. The method was immunoSEQ multiplex PCR; TCRdb's version includes in-frame clones alone and lacks a portion of them. Of 95,000 to 150,000 clones in the sample, around 83% were seen once. Sequences were derived from peripheral blood, sampled 28 days after the second AZD1222 dose. The chain combines TRBV6-6 with TRBJ1-5; TRBD1 matches 7 bases. This clonotype was sampled from an adult who received the AZD1222 COVID-19 vaccine. CDR3 loop: CASSSSPTGRDQPQHF. The DNA of the CDR3 is TGTGCCAGCAGTTCCTCACCGACAGGGAGAGATCAGCCCCAGCATTTT.